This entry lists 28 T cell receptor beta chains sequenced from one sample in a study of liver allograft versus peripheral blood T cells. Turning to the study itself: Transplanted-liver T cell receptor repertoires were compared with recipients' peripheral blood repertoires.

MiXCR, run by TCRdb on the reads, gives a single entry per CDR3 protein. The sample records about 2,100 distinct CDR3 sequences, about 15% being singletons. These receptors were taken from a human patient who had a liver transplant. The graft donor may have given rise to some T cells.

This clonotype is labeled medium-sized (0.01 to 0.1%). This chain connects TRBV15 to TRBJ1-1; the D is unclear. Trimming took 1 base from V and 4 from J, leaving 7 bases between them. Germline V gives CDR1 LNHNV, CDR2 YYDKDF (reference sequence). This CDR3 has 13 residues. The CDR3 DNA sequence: TGTGCCACCAGCAGAGTAGTGGGCACTGAAGCTTTCTTT. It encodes CATSRVVGTEAFF.

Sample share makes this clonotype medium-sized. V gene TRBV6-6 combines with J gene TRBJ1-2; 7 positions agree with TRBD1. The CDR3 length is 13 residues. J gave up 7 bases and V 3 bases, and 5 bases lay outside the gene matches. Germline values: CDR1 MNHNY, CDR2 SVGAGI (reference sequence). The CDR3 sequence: CASSYSGQVGYTF. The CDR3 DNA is TGTGCCAGCAGTTATTCCGGACAGGTTGGCTACACCTTC.

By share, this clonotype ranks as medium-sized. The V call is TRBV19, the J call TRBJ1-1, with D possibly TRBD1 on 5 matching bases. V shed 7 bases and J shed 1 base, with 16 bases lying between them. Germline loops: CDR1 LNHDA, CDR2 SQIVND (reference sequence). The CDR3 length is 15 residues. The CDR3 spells CASKGHGDANTEAFF. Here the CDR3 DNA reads TGTGCCAGTAAAGGCCACGGGGACGCGAACACTGAAGCTTTCTTT. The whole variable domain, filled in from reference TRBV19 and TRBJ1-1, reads DGGITQSPKYLFRKEGQNVTLSCEQNLNHDAMYWYRQDPGQGLRLIYYSQIVNDFQKGDIAEGYSVSREKKESFPLTVTSAQKNPTAFYLCASKGHGDANTEAFFGQGTRLTVV.

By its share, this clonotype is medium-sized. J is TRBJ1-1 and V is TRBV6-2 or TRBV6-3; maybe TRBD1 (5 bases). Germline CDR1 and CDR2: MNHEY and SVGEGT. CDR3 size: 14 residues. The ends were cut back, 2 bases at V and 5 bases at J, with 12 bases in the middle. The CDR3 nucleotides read TGTGCCAGCAGTTACCAGGGTAGTAGGACTGAAGCTTTCTTT. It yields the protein CASSYQGSRTEAFF.

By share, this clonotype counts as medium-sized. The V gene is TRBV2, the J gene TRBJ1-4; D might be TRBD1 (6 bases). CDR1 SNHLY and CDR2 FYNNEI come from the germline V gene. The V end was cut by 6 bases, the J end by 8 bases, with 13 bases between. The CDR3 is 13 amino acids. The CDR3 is CASSTGLGEKLFF. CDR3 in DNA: TGTGCCAGCAGCACAGGGTTAGGCGAAAAACTGTTTTTT.

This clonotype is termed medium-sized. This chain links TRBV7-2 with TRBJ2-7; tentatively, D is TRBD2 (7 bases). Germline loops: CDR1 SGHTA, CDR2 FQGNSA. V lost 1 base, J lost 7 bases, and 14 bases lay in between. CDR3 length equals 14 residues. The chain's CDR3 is CASSLGGGSGEQYF. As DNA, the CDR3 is TGTGCCAGCAGCTTAGGGGGGGGCTCGGGGGAGCAGTACTTC.

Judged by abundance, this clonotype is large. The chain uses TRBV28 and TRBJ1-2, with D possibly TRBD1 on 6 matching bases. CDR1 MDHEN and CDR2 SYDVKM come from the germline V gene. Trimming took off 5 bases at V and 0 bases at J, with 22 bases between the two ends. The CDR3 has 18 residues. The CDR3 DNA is TGTGCCAGCAGTCTTCTTCCCGGGACACGCCTCGCTAACTATGGCTACACCTTC. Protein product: CASSLLPGTRLANYGYTF.

The CDR3 nucleotides read TGCGCCAGCAGTCCGGGGAGACGTGGCGAAAAACTGTTTTTT. Amino acid sequence: CASSPGRRGEKLFF. The J gene is TRBJ1-4, the V gene TRBV5-1; no clear D. The CDR3 runs to 14 residues. Trimming cost V 5 bases and J 8 bases, with 16 bases left between them. Germline assignment: CDR1 SGHRS and CDR2 YFSETQ.

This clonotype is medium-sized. CDR3 sequence (DNA): TGCAGTGCAGACGGACAGGCGGGGAACACTGAAGCTTTCTTT. Protein sequence: CSADGQAGNTEAFF. The chain combines TRBV20-1 with TRBJ1-1, with 7 bases lining up with TRBD1. Losses at the gene ends were 6 bases for V and 1 base for J; bases not matched to a gene: 8. The CDR3 spans 14 residues. Per the germline V gene, CDR1 is DFQATT and CDR2 is SNEGSKA (reference sequence).

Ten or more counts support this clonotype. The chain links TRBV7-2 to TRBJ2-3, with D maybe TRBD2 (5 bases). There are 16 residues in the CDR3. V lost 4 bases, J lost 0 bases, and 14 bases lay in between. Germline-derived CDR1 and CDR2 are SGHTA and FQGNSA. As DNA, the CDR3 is TGTGCCAGCAGCTCCCACTGGACTGGGAGCACAGATACGCAGTATTTT. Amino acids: CASSSHWTGSTDTQYF.

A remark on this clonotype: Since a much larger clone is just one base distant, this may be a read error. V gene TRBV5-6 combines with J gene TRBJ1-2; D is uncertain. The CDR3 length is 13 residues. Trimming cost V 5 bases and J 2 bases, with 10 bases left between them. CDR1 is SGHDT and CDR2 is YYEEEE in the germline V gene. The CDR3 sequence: CASSPLGNYGYTF. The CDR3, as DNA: TGTGCCAGCAGTCCCCTGGGCAACTATGGCTACACCTTC.

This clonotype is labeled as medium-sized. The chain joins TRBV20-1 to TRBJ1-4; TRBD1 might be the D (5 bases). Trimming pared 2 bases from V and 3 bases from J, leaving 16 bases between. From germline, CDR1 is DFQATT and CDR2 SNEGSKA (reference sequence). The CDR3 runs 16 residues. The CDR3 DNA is TGCAGTGCTAGAACTCCAGTAGGGGTCGCTAATGAAAAACTGTTTTTT. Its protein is CSARTPVGVANEKLFF.

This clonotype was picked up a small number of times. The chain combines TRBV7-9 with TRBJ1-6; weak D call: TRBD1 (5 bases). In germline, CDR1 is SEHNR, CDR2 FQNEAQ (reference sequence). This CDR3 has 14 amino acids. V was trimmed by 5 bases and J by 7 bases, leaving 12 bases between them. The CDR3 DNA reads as TGTGCCAGCAGCCTCGGGACGGGGAATTCACCCCTCCACTTT. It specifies CASSLGTGNSPLHF. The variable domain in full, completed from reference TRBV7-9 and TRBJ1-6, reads DTGVSQNPRHKITKRGQNVTFRCDPISEHNRLYWYRQTLGQGPEFLTYFQNEAQLEKSRLLSDRFSAERPKGSFSTLEIQRTEQGDSAMYLCASSLGTGNSPLHFGNGTRLTVT.

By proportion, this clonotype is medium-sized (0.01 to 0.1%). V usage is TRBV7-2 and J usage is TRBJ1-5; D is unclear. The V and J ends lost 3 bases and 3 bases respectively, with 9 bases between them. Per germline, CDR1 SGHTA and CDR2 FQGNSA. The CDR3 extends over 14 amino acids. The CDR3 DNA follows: TGTGCCAGCAGCTTTCCGGGCAACAATCAGCCCCAGCATTTT. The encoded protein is CASSFPGNNQPQHF.

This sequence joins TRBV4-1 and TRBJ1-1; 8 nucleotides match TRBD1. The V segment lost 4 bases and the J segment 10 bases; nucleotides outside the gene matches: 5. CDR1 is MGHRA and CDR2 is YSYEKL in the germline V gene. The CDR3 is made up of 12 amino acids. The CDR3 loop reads CASSLGQGRAFF. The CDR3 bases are TGCGCCAGCAGCCTCGGACAGGGAAGAGCTTTCTTT.

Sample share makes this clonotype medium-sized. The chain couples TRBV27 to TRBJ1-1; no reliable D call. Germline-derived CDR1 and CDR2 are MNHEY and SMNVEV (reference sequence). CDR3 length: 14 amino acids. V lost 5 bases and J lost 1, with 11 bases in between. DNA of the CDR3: TGTGCCAGCAGTCCCCACTTCCCGAACACTGAAGCTTTCTTT. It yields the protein CASSPHFPNTEAFF.

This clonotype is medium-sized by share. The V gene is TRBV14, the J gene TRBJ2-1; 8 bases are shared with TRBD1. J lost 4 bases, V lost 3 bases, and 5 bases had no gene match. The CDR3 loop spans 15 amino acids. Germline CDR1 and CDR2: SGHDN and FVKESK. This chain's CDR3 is CASSHRGPPYNEQFF. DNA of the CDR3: TGTGCCAGCAGCCACAGGGGGCCCCCTTACAATGAGCAGTTCTTC.

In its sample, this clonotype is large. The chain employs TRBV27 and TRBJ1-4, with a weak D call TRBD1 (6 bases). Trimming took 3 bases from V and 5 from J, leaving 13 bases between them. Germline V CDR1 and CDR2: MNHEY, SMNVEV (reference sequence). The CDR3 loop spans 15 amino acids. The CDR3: CASSLRAGVNEKLFF. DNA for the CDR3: TGTGCCAGCAGTTTGAGGGCAGGGGTAAATGAAAAACTGTTTTTT.

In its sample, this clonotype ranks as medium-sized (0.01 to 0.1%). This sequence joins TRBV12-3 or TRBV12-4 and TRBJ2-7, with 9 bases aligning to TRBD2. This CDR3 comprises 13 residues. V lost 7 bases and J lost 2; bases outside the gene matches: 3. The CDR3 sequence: CASKGTSTYEQYF. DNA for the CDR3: TGTGCCAGCAAAGGGACTAGCACCTACGAGCAGTACTTC.

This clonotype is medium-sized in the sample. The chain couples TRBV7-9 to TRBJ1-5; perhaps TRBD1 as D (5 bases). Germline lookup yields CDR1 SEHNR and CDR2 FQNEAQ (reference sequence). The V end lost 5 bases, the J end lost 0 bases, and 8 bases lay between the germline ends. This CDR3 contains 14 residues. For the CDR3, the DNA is TGTGCCAGCAGCACAGGTACTAGCAATCAGCCCCAGCATTTT. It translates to CASSTGTSNQPQHF. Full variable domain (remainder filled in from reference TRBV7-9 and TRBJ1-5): DTGVSQNPRHKITKRGQNVTFRCDPISEHNRLYWYRQTLGQGPEFLTYFQNEAQLEKSRLLSDRFSAERPKGSFSTLEIQRTEQGDSAMYLCASSTGTSNQPQHFGDGTRLSIL.

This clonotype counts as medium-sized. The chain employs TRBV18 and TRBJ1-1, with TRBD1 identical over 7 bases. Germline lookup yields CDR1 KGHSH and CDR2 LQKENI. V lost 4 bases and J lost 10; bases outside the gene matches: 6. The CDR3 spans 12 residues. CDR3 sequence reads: CASSLETGIAFF. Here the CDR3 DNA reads TGTGCCAGCTCACTGGAGACAGGGATAGCTTTCTTT.

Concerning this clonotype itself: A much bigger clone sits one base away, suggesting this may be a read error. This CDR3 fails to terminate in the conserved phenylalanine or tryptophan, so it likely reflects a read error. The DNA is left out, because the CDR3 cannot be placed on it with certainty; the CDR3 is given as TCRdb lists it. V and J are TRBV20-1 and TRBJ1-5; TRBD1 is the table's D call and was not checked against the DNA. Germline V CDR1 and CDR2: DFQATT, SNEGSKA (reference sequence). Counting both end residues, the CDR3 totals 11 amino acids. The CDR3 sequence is CSARDLQGEHL.

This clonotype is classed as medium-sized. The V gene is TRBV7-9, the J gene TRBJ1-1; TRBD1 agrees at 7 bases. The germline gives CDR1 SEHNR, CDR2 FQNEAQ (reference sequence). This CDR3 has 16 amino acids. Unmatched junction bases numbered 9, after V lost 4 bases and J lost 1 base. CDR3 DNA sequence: TGTGCCAGCAGCTACAGACAGGGAAGGGGGAACACTGAAGCTTTCTTT. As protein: CASSYRQGRGNTEAFF.

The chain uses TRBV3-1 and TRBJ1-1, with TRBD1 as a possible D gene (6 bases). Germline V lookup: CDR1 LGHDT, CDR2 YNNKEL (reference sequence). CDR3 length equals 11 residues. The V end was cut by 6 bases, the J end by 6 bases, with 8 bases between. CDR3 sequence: CASRQGPEAFF. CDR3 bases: TGTGCCAGCAGACAGGGACCTGAAGCTTTCTTT.

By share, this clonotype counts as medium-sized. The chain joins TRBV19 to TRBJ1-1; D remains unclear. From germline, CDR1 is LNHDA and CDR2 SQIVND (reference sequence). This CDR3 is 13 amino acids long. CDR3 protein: CELVLGMNTEAFF. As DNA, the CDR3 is TGTGAACTGGTTTTAGGTATGAACACTGAAGCTTTCTTT.

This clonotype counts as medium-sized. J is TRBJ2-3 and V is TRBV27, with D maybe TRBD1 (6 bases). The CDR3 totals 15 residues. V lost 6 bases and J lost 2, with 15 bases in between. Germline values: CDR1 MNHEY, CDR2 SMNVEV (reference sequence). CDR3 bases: TGTGCCAGCAGCTACATGGACAGATCCACAGATACGCAGTATTTT. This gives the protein CASSYMDRSTDTQYF.

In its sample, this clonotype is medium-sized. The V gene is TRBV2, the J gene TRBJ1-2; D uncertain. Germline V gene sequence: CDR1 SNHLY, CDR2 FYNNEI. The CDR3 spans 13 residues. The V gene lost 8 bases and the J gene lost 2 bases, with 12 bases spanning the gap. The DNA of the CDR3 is TGTGCCAGCTCCTTCCGGGAGAACTATGGCTACACCTTC. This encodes CASSFRENYGYTF.

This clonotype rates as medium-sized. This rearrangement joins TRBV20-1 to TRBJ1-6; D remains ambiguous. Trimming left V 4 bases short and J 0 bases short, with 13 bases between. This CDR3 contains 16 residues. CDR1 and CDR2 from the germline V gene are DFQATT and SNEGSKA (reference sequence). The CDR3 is CSAKEFLSSYNSPLHF. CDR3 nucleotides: TGCAGTGCTAAGGAGTTCCTTAGCTCCTATAATTCACCCCTCCACTTT.